This section outlines one TCR beta chain sequence together with its context. Its antigen target is currently unknown. No much larger clonotype is one base removed from it; base qualities were not supplied. The sample originates from a study of T cell changes during pregnancy in multiple sclerosis (dated by TCRdb to between 2017 and 2020). General notes on the study: Changes in the T cell repertoire over the course of pregnancy were examined in this study in women with multiple sclerosis.

CDR1 and CDR2 (MNHEY, SMNVEV) derive from the germline V gene (reference sequence). The germline ends are 11 bases apart after V is trimmed by 1 base and J by 0 bases. Including cysteine and phenylalanine, the CDR3 has 16 amino acids. The sequence is cut down to CDR3 DNA, 48 bases in frame from base 1. The library came from the immunoSEQ multiplex PCR assay. The source is immuneACCESS, and TCRdb retained only in-frame sequences with V and J called. Part of the clones is not carried over; for the studies checked, unresolved V genes explain less than half of this, and the remainder is unexplained. This sample is represented by about 120,000 clones; approximately 93% of them were singletons. Clones ranked in the top ten supply 6.2% of the sample.

This material consisted of peripheral blood, taken before pregnancy. The chain is made from TRBV27 and TRBJ2-3; perhaps TRBD2 is the D gene, with 5 bases matching. This clonotype originated in a female donor with multiple sclerosis, enrolled in a pregnancy study. The DNA sequence is given as TGTGCCAGCAGTTTATTGGTGGGAGCCAGCACAGATACGCAGTATTTT. Its protein product is CASSLLVGASTDTQYF.